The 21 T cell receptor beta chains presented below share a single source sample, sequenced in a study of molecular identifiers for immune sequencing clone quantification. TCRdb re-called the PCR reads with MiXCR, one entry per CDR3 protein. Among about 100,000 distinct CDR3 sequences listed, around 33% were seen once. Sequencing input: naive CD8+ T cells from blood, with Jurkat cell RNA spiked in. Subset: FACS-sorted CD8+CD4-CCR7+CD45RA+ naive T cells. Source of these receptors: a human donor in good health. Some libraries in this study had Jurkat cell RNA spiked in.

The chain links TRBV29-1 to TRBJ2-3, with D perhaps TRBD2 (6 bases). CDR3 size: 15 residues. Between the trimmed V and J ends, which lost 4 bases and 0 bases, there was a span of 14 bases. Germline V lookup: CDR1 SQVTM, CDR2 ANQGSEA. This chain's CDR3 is CSVGWSGPSTDTQYF. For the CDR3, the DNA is TGCAGCGTTGGGTGGAGCGGGCCTAGCACAGATACGCAGTATTTT.

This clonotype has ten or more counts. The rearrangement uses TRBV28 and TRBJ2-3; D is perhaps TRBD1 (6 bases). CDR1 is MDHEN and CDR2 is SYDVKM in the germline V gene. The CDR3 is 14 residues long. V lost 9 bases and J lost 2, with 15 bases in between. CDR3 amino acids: CASKSRGHTDTQYF. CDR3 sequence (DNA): TGTGCCAGTAAATCCAGGGGCCACACAGATACGCAGTATTTT.

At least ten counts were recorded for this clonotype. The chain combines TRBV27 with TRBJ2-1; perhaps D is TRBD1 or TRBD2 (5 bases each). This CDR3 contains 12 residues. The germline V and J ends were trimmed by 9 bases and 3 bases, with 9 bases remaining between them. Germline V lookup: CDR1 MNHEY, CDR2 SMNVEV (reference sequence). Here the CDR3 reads CASSGGYNEQFF. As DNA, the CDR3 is TGTGCCAGTTCTGGGGGCTACAATGAGCAGTTCTTC.

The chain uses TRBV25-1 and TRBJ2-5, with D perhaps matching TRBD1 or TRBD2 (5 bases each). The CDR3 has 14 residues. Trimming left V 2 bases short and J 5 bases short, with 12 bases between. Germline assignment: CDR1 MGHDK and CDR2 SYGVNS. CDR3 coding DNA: TGTGCCAGCAGTGAACAGGGAGTAGGGGAGACCCAGTACTTC. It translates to CASSEQGVGETQYF.

Here the CDR3 DNA reads TGTGCCAGCAGCGGGCCTGCGTTCGGGGCCAACGTCCTGACTTTC. It specifies CASSGPAFGANVLTF. The J gene is TRBJ2-6, the V gene TRBV2, with D unclear. Germline CDR1 is SNHLY and CDR2 is FYNNEI. This CDR3 is built from 15 residues. Trimming removed 6 bases at V and 4 bases at J, with 13 bases between.

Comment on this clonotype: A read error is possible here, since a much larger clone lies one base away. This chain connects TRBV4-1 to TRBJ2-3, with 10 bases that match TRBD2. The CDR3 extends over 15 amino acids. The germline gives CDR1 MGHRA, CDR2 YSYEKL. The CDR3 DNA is TGCGCCAGCAGCCAGATAGCGGGAGGCACAGAAACGCAGTATTTT. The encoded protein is CASSQIAGGTETQYF.

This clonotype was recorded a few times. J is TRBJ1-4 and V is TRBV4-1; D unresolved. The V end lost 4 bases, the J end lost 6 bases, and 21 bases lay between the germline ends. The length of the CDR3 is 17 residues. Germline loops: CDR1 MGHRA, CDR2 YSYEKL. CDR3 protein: CASSPGGSAVRDEKLFF. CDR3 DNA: TGCGCCAGCAGCCCGGGAGGATCGGCAGTACGAGATGAAAAACTGTTTTTT.

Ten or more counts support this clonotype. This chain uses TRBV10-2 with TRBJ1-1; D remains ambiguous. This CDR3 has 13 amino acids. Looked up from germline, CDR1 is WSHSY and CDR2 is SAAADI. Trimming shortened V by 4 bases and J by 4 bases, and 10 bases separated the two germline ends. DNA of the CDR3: TGCGCCAGCAGTGGAGGAGGAAGCACTGAAGCTTTCTTT. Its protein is CASSGGGSTEAFF.

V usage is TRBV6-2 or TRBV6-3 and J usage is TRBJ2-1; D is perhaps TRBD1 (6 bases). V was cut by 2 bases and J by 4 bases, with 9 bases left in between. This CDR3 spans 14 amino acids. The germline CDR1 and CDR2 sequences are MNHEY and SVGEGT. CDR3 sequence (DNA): TGTGCCAGCAGTTACCAGGGGCAGTACAATGAGCAGTTCTTC. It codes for CASSYQGQYNEQFF.

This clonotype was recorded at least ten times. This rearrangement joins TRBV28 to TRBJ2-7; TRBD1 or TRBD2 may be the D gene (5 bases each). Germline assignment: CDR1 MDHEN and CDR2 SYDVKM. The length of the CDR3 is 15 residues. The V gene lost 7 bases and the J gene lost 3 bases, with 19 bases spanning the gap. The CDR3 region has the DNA TGTGCCAGCAAAACCCGGGACGGCTTCTTCTACGAGCAGTACTTC. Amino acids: CASKTRDGFFYEQYF. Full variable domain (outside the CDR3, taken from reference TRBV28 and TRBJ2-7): DVKVTQSSRYLVKRTGEKVFLECVQDMDHENMFWYRQDPGLGLRLIYFSYDVKMKEKGDIPEGYSVSREKKERFSLILESASTNQTSMYLCASKTRDGFFYEQYFGPGTRLTVT.

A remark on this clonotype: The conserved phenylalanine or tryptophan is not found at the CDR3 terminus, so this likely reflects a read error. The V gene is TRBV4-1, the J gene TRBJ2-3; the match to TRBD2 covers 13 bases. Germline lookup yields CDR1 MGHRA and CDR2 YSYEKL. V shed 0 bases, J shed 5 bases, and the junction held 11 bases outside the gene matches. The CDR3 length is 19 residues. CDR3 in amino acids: CASSQEGATSGRAVDTQYI. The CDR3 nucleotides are TGCGCCAGCAGCCAAGAAGGGGCAACTAGCGGGAGGGCTGTAGATACGCAGTATATT.

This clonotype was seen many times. The CDR3 DNA sequence: TGTGCCAGCACCTCTGTTCGGATCACGAACACTGAAGCTTTCTTT. Its translation is CASTSVRITNTEAFF. The chain couples TRBV6-2 or TRBV6-3 to TRBJ1-1, with D uncertain. Per germline, CDR1 MNHEY and CDR2 SVGEGT. Trimming took off 7 bases at V and 1 base at J, with 16 bases between the two ends. This CDR3 is built from 15 residues.

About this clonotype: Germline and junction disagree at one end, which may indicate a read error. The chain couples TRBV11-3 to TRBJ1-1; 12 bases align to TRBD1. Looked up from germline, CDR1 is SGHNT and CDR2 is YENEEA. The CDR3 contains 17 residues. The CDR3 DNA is TGTGCCAGCAGCAACTGGGACAGGGGGCCGGAGAACGCTGAAGCTTTCTTT. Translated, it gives CASSNWDRGPENAEAFF.

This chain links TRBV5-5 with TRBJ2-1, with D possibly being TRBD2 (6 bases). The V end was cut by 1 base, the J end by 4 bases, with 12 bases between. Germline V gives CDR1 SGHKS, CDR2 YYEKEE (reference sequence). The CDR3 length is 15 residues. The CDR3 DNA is TGTGCCAGCAGCTTGACGGGAGTCCCATACAATGAGCAGTTCTTC. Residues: CASSLTGVPYNEQFF.

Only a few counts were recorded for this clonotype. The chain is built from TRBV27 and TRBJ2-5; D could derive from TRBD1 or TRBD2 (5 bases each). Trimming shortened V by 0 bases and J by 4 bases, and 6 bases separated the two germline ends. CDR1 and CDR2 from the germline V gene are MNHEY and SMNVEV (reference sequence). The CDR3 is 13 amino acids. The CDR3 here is CASSLSGRETQYF. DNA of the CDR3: TGTGCCAGCAGTTTATCGGGACGAGAGACCCAGTACTTC.

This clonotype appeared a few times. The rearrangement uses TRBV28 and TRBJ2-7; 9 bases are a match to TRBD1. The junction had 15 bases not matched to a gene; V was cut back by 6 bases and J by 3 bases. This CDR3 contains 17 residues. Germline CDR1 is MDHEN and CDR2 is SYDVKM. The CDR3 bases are TGTGCCAGCAGCCTGGGGCTCGGGGGGACAGGGATCTACGAGCAGTACTTC. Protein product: CASSLGLGGTGIYEQYF.

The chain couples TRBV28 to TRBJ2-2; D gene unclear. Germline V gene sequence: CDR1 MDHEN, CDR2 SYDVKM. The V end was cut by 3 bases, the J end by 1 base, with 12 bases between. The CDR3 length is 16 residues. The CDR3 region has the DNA TGTGCCAGCAGTTTCGCGTCCCTAAAGAACACCGGGGAGCTGTTTTTT. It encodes CASSFASLKNTGELFF.

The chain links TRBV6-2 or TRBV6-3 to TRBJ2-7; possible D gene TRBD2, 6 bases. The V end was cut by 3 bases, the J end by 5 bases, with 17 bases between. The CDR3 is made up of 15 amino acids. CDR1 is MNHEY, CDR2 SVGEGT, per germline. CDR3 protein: CASSYEREFTDEQYF. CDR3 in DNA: TGTGCCAGCAGTTATGAACGGGAGTTTACCGACGAGCAGTACTTC.

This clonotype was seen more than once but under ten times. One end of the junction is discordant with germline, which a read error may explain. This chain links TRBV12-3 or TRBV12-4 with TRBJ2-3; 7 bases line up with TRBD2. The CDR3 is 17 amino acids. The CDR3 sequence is CASSLGPSGMSRDTQYF. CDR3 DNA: TGTGCCAGCAGTTTAGGGCCTAGCGGAATGAGCAGAGATACGCAGTATTTT.

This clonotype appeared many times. The CDR3 region has the DNA TGTGCCAGCAGCCAGGCCCCACTGGGGGGGCCCCAGCATTTT. Amino acids: CASSQAPLGGPQHF. This sequence joins TRBV4-2 and TRBJ1-5, with a weak D call TRBD1 (5 bases). The germline V gene encodes CDR1 LGHNA and CDR2 YNFKEQ. The CDR3 length is 14 residues. V lost 3 bases, J lost 9 bases, and 15 bases lay in between.

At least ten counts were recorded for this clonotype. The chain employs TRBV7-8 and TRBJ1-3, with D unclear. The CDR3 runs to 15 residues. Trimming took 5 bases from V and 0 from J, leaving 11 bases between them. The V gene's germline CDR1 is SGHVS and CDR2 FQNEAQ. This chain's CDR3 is CASSRRSNSGNTIYF. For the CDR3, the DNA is TGTGCCAGCAGCCGAAGGTCTAACTCTGGAAACACCATATATTTT.